A single sample gave rise to the 21 T cell receptor beta chains below, sequenced in a study of OX40 agonist ivuxolimab in advanced cancers. Profiling relied on immunoSEQ multiplex PCR, and the TCRdb table lists in-frame clones only, not all of them. Of about 100,000 clones in the sample, 80% to 95% are singletons; the top ten hold roughly 0.53%. The specimen was CD4+ or CD8+ T cells sorted from blood, collected in a trial of the OX40 agonist ivuxolimab. Receptors originate from an adult with an advanced solid tumor such as melanoma, head and neck, liver or kidney cancer.

The gene calls are TRBV19 and TRBJ1-1, with no clear D. Trimming left V 8 bases short and J 2 bases short, with 18 bases between. Germline lookup yields CDR1 LNHDA and CDR2 SQIVND (reference sequence). The length of the CDR3 is 15 residues. CDR3 residues: CASVGVIGRNTEAFF. The CDR3 coding sequence is TGTGCCAGTGTCGGTGTTATTGGGAGAAACACTGAAGCTTTCTTT. The whole variable domain, filled in from reference TRBV19 and TRBJ1-1, reads DGGITQSPKYLFRKEGQNVTLSCEQNLNHDAMYWYRQDPGQGLRLIYYSQIVNDFQKGDIAEGYSVSREKKESFPLTVTSAQKNPTAFYLCASVGVIGRNTEAFFGQGTRLTVV.

To note about this clone: Other DNA sequences in the sample encode the same CDR3. This sequence joins TRBV20-1 and TRBJ1-3; no reliable D call. Trimming shortened V by 2 bases and J by 4 bases, and 3 bases separated the two germline ends. Germline V gene sequence: CDR1 DFQATT, CDR2 SNEGSKA (reference sequence). This CDR3 is built from 11 residues. CDR3 sequence: CSARKGNTIYF. The DNA of the CDR3 is TGCAGTGCTAGAAAGGGAAACACCATATATTTT.

A word on this clone: This CDR3 is also generated by other DNA sequences in the sample. V and J are TRBV30 and TRBJ1-2; no reliable D call. Germline V CDR1 and CDR2: GTSNPN, SVGIG (reference sequence). Trimming cost V 0 bases and J 2 bases, with 7 bases left between them. The CDR3 runs to 13 residues. The CDR3: CAWSVRGNYGYTF. CDR3 in DNA: TGTGCCTGGAGTGTAAGAGGGAACTATGGCTACACCTTC.

This sequence joins TRBV6-5 and TRBJ2-1, with D possibly matching TRBD2 (6 bases). The germline V and J ends were trimmed by 2 bases and 9 bases, with 17 bases remaining between them. The CDR3 is 15 amino acids. The V gene's germline CDR1 is MNHEY and CDR2 SVGAGI. The CDR3 DNA sequence: TGTGCCAGCAGTTACAGGGCTGGGGGGAGAGGTGAGCAGTTCTTC. It translates to CASSYRAGGRGEQFF.

The CDR3 region has the DNA TGTGCCAGCAAGGGGCAGGGAGACAGGGTGTCTGGCTACACCTTC. This codes for CASKGQGDRVSGYTF. This chain connects TRBV2 to TRBJ1-2, with 7 positions matching TRBD1. The junction had 15 bases not matched to a gene; V was cut back by 7 bases and J by 7 bases. CDR3 length: 15 residues. Germline V CDR1 and CDR2: SNHLY, FYNNEI.

The genes are TRBV5-6 and TRBJ2-3; D not certain. CDR3 length: 11 residues. Trimming pared 6 bases from V and 6 bases from J, leaving 8 bases between. CDR1 is SGHDT and CDR2 is YYEEEE in the germline V gene. The CDR3 is CASIPPDTQYF. In DNA form, the CDR3 reads TGTGCCAGCATCCCTCCCGATACGCAGTATTTT.

This clone was seen a handful of times. The chain recombines TRBV19 with TRBJ1-1; 7 bases align to TRBD1. The germline V gene has CDR1 LNHDA and CDR2 SQIVND (reference sequence). V was clipped by 6 bases and J by 1 base; unmatched bases: 11. There are 16 residues in the CDR3. CDR3: CASRGDRGMSNTEAFF. In DNA, the CDR3 is TGTGCCAGTAGAGGGGACAGAGGGATGTCGAACACTGAAGCTTTCTTT.

The genes are TRBV11-3 and TRBJ2-7; TRBD1 might be the D (6 bases). The CDR3 is made up of 18 amino acids. CDR1 SGHNT and CDR2 YENEEA come from the germline V gene. V was shortened by 0 bases and J by 3 bases, with 21 bases between the two germline ends. The CDR3 nucleotides are TGTGCCAGCAGCTTAGAGTTAACCGGGACAACAGATCGCTACGAGCAGTACTTC. Translation gives CASSLELTGTTDRYEQYF. Variable domain in full (rest from reference TRBV11-3 and TRBJ2-7): EAGVVQSPRYKIIEKKQPVAFWCNPISGHNTLYWYLQNLGQGPELLIRYENEEAVDDSQLPKDRFSAERLKGVDSTLKIQPAELGDSAVYLCASSLELTGTTDRYEQYFGPGTRLTVT.

The chain joins TRBV4-2 to TRBJ2-3; D unclear. The CDR3 sequence is 16 residues long. The V gene lost 0 bases and the J gene lost 1 base, with 11 bases spanning the gap. Per the germline V gene, CDR1 is LGHNA and CDR2 is YNFKEQ. The CDR3 DNA reads TGTGCCAGCAGCCAAGATTATTCATCACGCACAGATACGCAGTATTTT. As protein: CASSQDYSSRTDTQYF.

This chain connects TRBV9 to TRBJ2-5, with D hard to call. The CDR3 consists of 15 residues. Germline lookup yields CDR1 SGDLS and CDR2 YYNGEE. Trimming took off 4 bases at V and 1 base at J, with 14 bases between the two ends. CDR3 in amino acids: CASSQVPLPQETQYF. The CDR3 nucleotides read TGTGCCAGCAGCCAGGTGCCACTCCCCCAAGAGACCCAGTACTTC.

The chain is built from TRBV28 and TRBJ1-2; unclear D gene. This CDR3 is 15 amino acids long. V was pared by 8 bases and J by 5 bases, with 21 bases between. Germline V gives CDR1 MDHEN, CDR2 SYDVKM. The DNA for the CDR3 is TGTGCCAGCTACTCCAGCGCCCCGGGTAGGTATGGCTACACCTTC. Residues: CASYSSAPGRYGYTF.

This clone was detected only once. V is TRBV7-9 and J is TRBJ1-1; the D is unclear. CDR1 is SEHNR and CDR2 is FQNEAQ in the germline V gene (reference sequence). With 1 base removed from V and 5 bases from J, the gap between germline ends came to 8 bases. The CDR3 extends over 13 amino acids. The CDR3 reads CASSLVGDTEAFF. The CDR3 DNA sequence: TGTGCCAGCAGCTTAGTTGGGGATACTGAAGCTTTCTTT.

The V and J genes are TRBV9 and TRBJ2-1; 9 nucleotides align to TRBD2. V was clipped by 6 bases and J by 2 bases; unmatched bases: 9. The length of the CDR3 is 16 residues. Germline V gene data show CDR1 as SGDLS and CDR2 as YYNGEE. CDR3 sequence reads: CASTVSGSGAYNEQFF. The CDR3 DNA reads as TGTGCCAGCACAGTTAGCGGGAGTGGGGCCTACAATGAGCAGTTCTTC.

This chain uses TRBV11-2 with TRBJ1-5; weak D call: TRBD1 (5 bases). Trimming stripped 0 bases from V and 6 bases from J, with 12 bases between. In germline, CDR1 is SGHAT, CDR2 FQNNGV. CDR3 length: 15 amino acids. DNA of the CDR3: TGTGCCAGCAGCTTAGAGTATAGGGGAGGTCAGCCCCAGCATTTT. Translating gives CASSLEYRGGQPQHF.

The chain couples TRBV19 to TRBJ2-7; D call uncertain. Germline assignment: CDR1 LNHDA and CDR2 SQIVND (reference sequence). With 7 bases removed from V and 6 bases from J, the gap between germline ends came to 19 bases. The CDR3 is made up of 14 amino acids. The CDR3 protein is CASMSQDGFSEQYF. The CDR3, as DNA: TGTGCCAGTATGTCCCAGGACGGATTCAGCGAGCAGTACTTC.

This clone was detected once. The rearrangement uses TRBV9 and TRBJ2-3, with D unresolved. The CDR3 extends over 11 amino acids. Germline CDR1 is SGDLS and CDR2 is YYNGEE. The V gene lost 3 bases and the J gene lost 6 bases, with 5 bases spanning the gap. CDR3 region: CASSEEDTQYF. As DNA, the CDR3 is TGTGCCAGCAGCGAGGAGGATACGCAGTATTTT.

The chain carries TRBV2 and TRBJ2-1; 7 bases align to TRBD2. The germline gives CDR1 SNHLY, CDR2 FYNNEI. The CDR3 is 13 amino acids. With 8 bases clipped from V and 3 bases from J, the junction kept 4 bases outside the gene matches. The CDR3 bases are TGTGCCAGCTCCGGACTAGGCTACAATGAGCAGTTCTTC. Translated: CASSGLGYNEQFF.

This chain uses TRBV30 with TRBJ2-2; D is ambiguous. Germline V gives CDR1 GTSNPN, CDR2 SVGIG (reference sequence). Between the trimmed V and J ends, which lost 3 bases and 8 bases, there was a span of 7 bases. The CDR3 has 11 amino acids. The CDR3: CAWSRMGELFF. CDR3 nucleotides: TGTGCCTGGAGCAGAATGGGGGAGCTGTTTTTT.

The chain has TRBV10-3 and TRBJ1-1, with 7 bases lining up with TRBD1. Germline V lookup: CDR1 ENHRY, CDR2 SYGVKD. J gave up 3 bases and V 4 bases, and 5 bases lay outside the gene matches. The CDR3 consists of 14 residues. The CDR3 DNA reads TGTGCCATCAGTGGAGACAGGGACCACACTGAAGCTTTCTTT. Amino acids: CAISGDRDHTEAFF.

The rearrangement links TRBV14 to TRBJ2-7, with 14 nucleotides matching TRBD2. This CDR3 region has 15 residues. The ends lost 5 bases at V and 4 bases at J; junction bases unmatched: 4. Germline lookup yields CDR1 SGHDN and CDR2 FVKESK. CDR3 region: CASSSRLAGGYEQYF. The CDR3 DNA is TGTGCCAGCAGCTCCCGACTAGCGGGAGGGTACGAGCAGTACTTC.

DNA for the CDR3: TGTGCCAGCAGCTTTGGGGGGGTAAACACTGAAGCTTTCTTT. Encoded protein: CASSFGGVNTEAFF. The chain has TRBV7-8 and TRBJ1-1; a weak D match, TRBD1 (5 bases). Looked up from germline, CDR1 is SGHVS and CDR2 is FQNEAQ. The ends were cut back, 3 bases at V and 2 bases at J, with 10 bases in the middle. The CDR3 is made up of 14 amino acids.